Listed below are T cell receptor beta chains from one sample, sequenced in a study of T cell repertoires in cytomegalovirus infection. For these receptors, no antigen is known. MiXCR was run by TCRdb on the reads, yielding one entry per CDR3 protein. The table has some 500,000 distinct CDR3 sequences, over 35% seen once. The source was cultured PBMCs, collected from culture after CMV antigen stimulation. The receptors shown here come from a human donor in good health (CMV status not recorded). Some clones in this sample may be carry-over from other donors' samples. Each CDR3 is given with its conserved first and last residue. D genes are given only for firm matches. A row's size may be missing; if present it is once, few, many or a size class.

D	size	V	J	DNA	CDR3
-	few	TRBV27	TRBJ2-3	TGTGCCAGCAGTTACACCCTTGGGGAGAGGGGTACGCAGTATTTT	CASSYTLGERGTQYF
TRBD2	-	TRBV7-2	TRBJ2-7	TGTGCCAGCACCTTGTTAGCGGGAGCAGGGGAGCAGTACTTC	CASTLLAGAGEQYF
-	-	TRBV7-2	TRBJ1-2	TGTGCCAGCAGCACCCAAACGGGGGCCCCTACCTATGGCTACACCTTC	CASSTQTGAPTYGYTF
TRBD1	-	TRBV7-9	TRBJ2-5	TGTGCCAGCAGCTGGGGACAGGGGAGGCAAGAGACCCAGTACTTC	CASSWGQGRQETQYF
-	-	TRBV27	TRBJ2-7	TGTGCCAGCAGGCCCCAGGGGCCCTCCTACGAGCAGTACTTC	CASRPQGPSYEQYF
-	few	TRBV19	TRBJ1-2	TGTGCCAGTAGTATCTATGGACGGGGCTACACCTTC	CASSIYGRGYTF
-	-	TRBV12-3/TRBV12-4	TRBJ2-1	TGTGCCAGCAGTTTCGTCCTTCGCCTCGAGGGGAGCGGGAATGAGCAGTTCTTC	CASSFVLRLEGSGNEQFF
-	many	TRBV7-2	TRBJ2-1	TGTGCCAGCAGCTGGACCGACTACAATGAGCAGTTCTTC	CASSWTDYNEQFF
TRBD2	few	TRBV7-2	TRBJ2-1	TGTGCCAGCAGCGCAGGGGTTAGCGGGATCCTTGAGCAGTTCTTC	CASSAGVSGILEQFF
TRBD2	-	TRBV7-2	TRBJ2-1	TGTGCCAGCAACTCAGTCGCGGGGGAGGGGTTTTACAATGAGCAGTTCTTC	CASNSVAGEGFYNEQFF
-	-	TRBV5-1	TRBJ2-7	TGCGCCAGCAGCTTGGCCCGCCAGCCCTACGAGCAGTACTTC	CASSLARQPYEQYF
-	many	TRBV7-9	TRBJ2-1	TGTGCCAGCAGCTCTAAGGGGGGGACCGAGCAGTTCTTC	CASSSKGGTEQFF
-	-	TRBV6-2/TRBV6-3	TRBJ2-7	TGTGCCAGCAGTGACACGTCTAACGTCTTTCCGCCGAGGGGGTACTTC	CASSDTSNVFPPRGYF
-	-	TRBV7-2	TRBJ2-7	TGTGCCAGCAGCTTAGAGCGGGCCTACAATGAGCAGTACTTC	CASSLERAYNEQYF
TRBD1	-	TRBV5-1	TRBJ2-7	TGCGCCAGCACCTCGACAGGGGGCGGGGAGAAGCAGTACTTC	CASTSTGGGEKQYF
-	-	TRBV6-2/TRBV6-3	TRBJ2-3	TGTGCCAGCAGTCGGGACACTTCAGATACGCAGTATTTT	CASSRDTSDTQYF
TRBD1	many	TRBV7-8	TRBJ1-4	TGTGCCAGCAGCCATCGGGACAGGGCTGAAAAACTGTTTTTT	CASSHRDRAEKLFF
-	-	TRBV11-2	TRBJ1-4	TGTGCCAGCGGGTGGACCAGGAATGGAAATGAAAAACTGTTTTTT	CASGWTRNGNEKLFF
-	-	TRBV6-5	TRBJ1-5	TGTGCCAGCTGGGTCGGGGCTAGCAATCAGCCCCAGCATTTT	CASWVGASNQPQHF
-	few	TRBV19	TRBJ2-2	TGTGCCAGTAGTCCCCTTTACGGCAGCGCCACCGGGGAGCTGTTTTTT	CASSPLYGSATGELFF
-	few	TRBV11-2	TRBJ1-1	TGTGCCAGCAGCTCTCTCAGAGGGGCCTACACTGAAGCTTTCTTT	CASSSLRGAYTEAFF
TRBD2	few	TRBV5-8	TRBJ2-7	TGTGCCAGCAGTTCCGGCGGGGGTTCCTACGAGCAGTACTTC	CASSSGGGSYEQYF
-	-	TRBV7-8	TRBJ2-5	TGTGCCAGCAGCTTAGGTAGACTTCGGGAGACCCAGTACTTC	CASSLGRLRETQYF
-	-	TRBV5-5	TRBJ1-1	TGTGCCAGCAGCTTGTTAGTCCGAGAGACTGAAGCTTTCTTT	CASSLLVRETEAFF
-	-	TRBV9	TRBJ2-3	TGTGCCAGCAGCGTAACCGGAGCGGGCCGCACAGATACGCAGTATTTT	CASSVTGAGRTDTQYF